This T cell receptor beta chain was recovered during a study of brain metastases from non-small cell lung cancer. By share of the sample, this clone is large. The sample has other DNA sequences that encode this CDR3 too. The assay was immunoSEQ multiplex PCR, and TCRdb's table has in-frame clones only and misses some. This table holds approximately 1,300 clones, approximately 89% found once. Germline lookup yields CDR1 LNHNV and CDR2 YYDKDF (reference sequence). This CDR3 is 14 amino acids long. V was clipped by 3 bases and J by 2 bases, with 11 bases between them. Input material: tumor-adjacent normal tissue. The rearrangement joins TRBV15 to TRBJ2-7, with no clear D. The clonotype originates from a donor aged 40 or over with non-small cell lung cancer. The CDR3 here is CATSSLDAAYEQYV. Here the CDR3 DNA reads TGTGCCACCAGCAGTCTGGACGCAGCCTACGAGCAGTACGTC.